This T cell receptor beta chain was profiled in a study of early T cells in non-severe SARS-CoV-2 infection. About the research overall: Sequencing input comprised bulk RNA from unsorted whole blood; chain pairing was not available.

V was shortened by 0 bases and J by 2 bases, with 14 bases between the two germline ends. Germline V lookup: CDR1 KGHSH, CDR2 LQKENI. CDR3 size: 17 residues. Notes on this clonotype: The antigen remains undetermined.

General observations from the study: There was a bias toward anti-spike CD8 responses in VDJdb matching, which missed private and CD4 specificities.

Individual cDNA molecules each received unique molecular identifiers attached to them. From the 5' RACE reads, TCRdb called clonotypes with MiXCR, one entry per CDR3 protein. The sample shows about 98,000 distinct CDR3 sequences, 9.5% to 12% of them seen only once. Specimen: whole blood. V usage is TRBV18 and J usage is TRBJ2-1, with D possibly TRBD2 on 6 matching bases. This receptor was obtained from an adult who was a healthcare worker with PCR-confirmed SARS-CoV-2 infection or an uninfected control (not recorded which). CDR3 coding DNA: TGTGCCAGCTCACCACCCCTAGTAGCGGAAGCCTACAATGAGCAGTTCTTC. Encoded protein: CASSPPLVAEAYNEQFF.